Listed below are T cell receptor beta chains from one sample, sequenced in a study of blood T cell repertoires in COVID-19. This table comes from immunoSEQ multiplex PCR, and its TCRdb copy is limited to in-frame clones, with some not included. The data hold 90,000 to 120,000 clones, with roughly 84% observed a single time. The material sequenced was peripheral blood. These receptors all come from a human donor in a cohort sampled during active COVID-19. Each CDR3 is given with its conserved first and last residue. Fields, in order: V gene, clone size, D gene, J gene, CDR3 DNA, CDR3 protein. D genes are given only for firm matches. Rows give clone size only sometimes, using once, few, many, or a class for an expanded clone.

v_gene: TRBV29-1; abundance: -; d_gene: -; j_gene: TRBJ2-2; CDR3nt: TGCAGCGTTGAAGGGCCCGGGGAGCTGTTTTTT; CDR3aa: CSVEGPGELFF
v_gene: TRBV5-4; abundance: -; d_gene: -; j_gene: TRBJ2-1; CDR3nt: TGTGCCAGCAGCTTGGGGGGCGGGACAGCGAACAATGAGCAGTTCTTC; CDR3aa: CASSLGGGTANNEQFF
v_gene: TRBV29-1; abundance: -; d_gene: -; j_gene: TRBJ2-3; CDR3nt: TGCAGCGTTGAAGTGTCTCCTAGCACAGATACGCAGTATTTT; CDR3aa: CSVEVSPSTDTQYF
v_gene: TRBV11-2; abundance: once; d_gene: -; j_gene: TRBJ1-4; CDR3nt: TGTGCCAGCAGCATGACCGAGTCCCGGGGTGAAAAACTGTTTTTT; CDR3aa: CASSMTESRGEKLFF
v_gene: TRBV29-1; abundance: -; d_gene: TRBD2; j_gene: TRBJ2-3; CDR3nt: TGCAGCGTTGAATTGACAAGCGGGAGGGGCACAGATACGCAGTATTTT; CDR3aa: CSVELTSGRGTDTQYF
v_gene: TRBV27; abundance: -; d_gene: TRBD1; j_gene: TRBJ1-4; CDR3nt: TGTGCCAGCAGTCCCCCCCGGACAGGGGGCGAAAAACTGTTTTTT; CDR3aa: CASSPPRTGGEKLFF
v_gene: TRBV12-3/TRBV12-4; abundance: -; d_gene: -; j_gene: TRBJ1-2; CDR3nt: TGTGCCAGCAGTTCCGACAGTGCCTATGGCTACACCTTC; CDR3aa: CASSSDSAYGYTF
v_gene: TRBV25-1; abundance: -; d_gene: -; j_gene: TRBJ2-1; CDR3nt: TGTGCCACCCGAGGGCGGGCAGAGGCCTACAATGAGCAGTTCTTC; CDR3aa: CATRGRAEAYNEQFF
v_gene: TRBV9; abundance: -; d_gene: -; j_gene: TRBJ2-3; CDR3nt: TGTGCCAGCAGCCCCTCTACCGCCACAGATACGCAGTATTTT; CDR3aa: CASSPSTATDTQYF
v_gene: TRBV28; abundance: few; d_gene: -; j_gene: TRBJ1-1; CDR3nt: TGTGCCAGCAGTTTCTTGGGGGCATCAGCTTTCTTT; CDR3aa: CASSFLGASAFF
v_gene: TRBV19; abundance: -; d_gene: -; j_gene: TRBJ2-7; CDR3nt: TGTGCCAGTAGTAACCGGGGGACCTACGAGCAGTACTTC; CDR3aa: CASSNRGTYEQYF
v_gene: TRBV28; abundance: -; d_gene: TRBD1; j_gene: TRBJ2-4; CDR3nt: TGTGCCACAGGACAGGGGACCAAAAACATTCAGTACTTC; CDR3aa: CATGQGTKNIQYF
v_gene: TRBV7-9; abundance: -; d_gene: TRBD1; j_gene: TRBJ2-3; CDR3nt: TGTGCCAGCACCGACAGGGGTGGGGCTACGCAGTATTTT; CDR3aa: CASTDRGGATQYF
v_gene: TRBV7-8; abundance: -; d_gene: -; j_gene: TRBJ1-2; CDR3nt: TGTGCCAGCAGCTCGTCCGGAAACAGGGCCGGTGGTGGCTACACCTTC; CDR3aa: CASSSSGNRAGGGYTF
v_gene: TRBV18; abundance: -; d_gene: -; j_gene: TRBJ1-5; CDR3nt: TGTGCCAGCTCCCCCGGGCCCAGGGAGCCCCAGCATTTT; CDR3aa: CASSPGPREPQHF
v_gene: TRBV28; abundance: once; d_gene: TRBD2; j_gene: TRBJ2-1; CDR3nt: TGTGCCATCCGAGCGGGAGGGCCCTACAATGAGCAGTTCTTC; CDR3aa: CAIRAGGPYNEQFF
v_gene: TRBV28; abundance: few; d_gene: -; j_gene: TRBJ1-2; CDR3nt: TGTGCCTCCCTCCTAGGGCGGGGGAACTATGGCTACACCTTC; CDR3aa: CASLLGRGNYGYTF
v_gene: TRBV19; abundance: few; d_gene: -; j_gene: TRBJ2-2; CDR3nt: TGTGCCAGTAGTATAAACTTTGGCACCGGGGAGCTGTTTTTT; CDR3aa: CASSINFGTGELFF
v_gene: TRBV11-2; abundance: -; d_gene: TRBD1; j_gene: TRBJ1-1; CDR3nt: TGTGCCAGCAGCTCCGGGACAGCTCTGATTGAAGCTTTCTTT; CDR3aa: CASSSGTALIEAFF
v_gene: TRBV9; abundance: -; d_gene: -; j_gene: TRBJ1-3; CDR3nt: TGTGCCAGCAGCCTGGAGGGCAGGTTGGGAAACACCATATATTTT; CDR3aa: CASSLEGRLGNTIYF
v_gene: TRBV10-3; abundance: once; d_gene: -; j_gene: TRBJ1-1; CDR3nt: TGTGCCATCAGTTCCGGAGGGGCGCGAGCTGAAGCTTTCTTT; CDR3aa: CAISSGGARAEAFF
v_gene: TRBV24-1; abundance: -; d_gene: -; j_gene: TRBJ1-3; CDR3nt: TGTGCCACCAGTGCCGGGGTTGGAGGAAACACCATATATTTT; CDR3aa: CATSAGVGGNTIYF
v_gene: TRBV7-9; abundance: -; d_gene: -; j_gene: TRBJ2-7; CDR3nt: TGTGCCAGCAGCTTAGACGGGAGTGAGGTCCTCGAGCAGTACTTC; CDR3aa: CASSLDGSEVLEQYF
v_gene: TRBV24-1; abundance: -; d_gene: TRBD1; j_gene: TRBJ1-2; CDR3nt: TGTGCCACCAGTGATTGGACAGGGGGTGGCTACACCTTC; CDR3aa: CATSDWTGGGYTF
v_gene: TRBV5-5; abundance: -; d_gene: -; j_gene: TRBJ2-3; CDR3nt: TGTGCCAGCAGCGGATACAGTGTCCTCACAGATACGCAGTATTTT; CDR3aa: CASSGYSVLTDTQYF
v_gene: TRBV6-5; abundance: -; d_gene: -; j_gene: TRBJ1-2; CDR3nt: TGTGCCAGCACCACAGGGTCGGACTATGGCTACACCTTC; CDR3aa: CASTTGSDYGYTF
v_gene: TRBV7-3; abundance: -; d_gene: TRBD2; j_gene: TRBJ2-1; CDR3nt: TGTGCCAGCAGCATTACGGCTAGCGGGAGAGCTAACTACAATGAGCAGTTCTTC; CDR3aa: CASSITASGRANYNEQFF
v_gene: TRBV9; abundance: once; d_gene: TRBD2; j_gene: TRBJ2-3; CDR3nt: TGTGCCAGCAGCGTAGAGGGACTAGCCTCAGATACGCAGTATTTT; CDR3aa: CASSVEGLASDTQYF
v_gene: TRBV18; abundance: -; d_gene: -; j_gene: TRBJ1-4; CDR3nt: TGTGCCAGCTCACCATTCCTCCCGGACAGTAATGAAAAACTGTTTTTT; CDR3aa: CASSPFLPDSNEKLFF
v_gene: TRBV19; abundance: -; d_gene: -; j_gene: TRBJ2-1; CDR3nt: TGTGCCAGTAGTAAAAACAGGGGGGGGATAGGTCTTTGGAATGAGCAGTTCTTC; CDR3aa: CASSKNRGGIGLWNEQFF
v_gene: TRBV18; abundance: -; d_gene: -; j_gene: TRBJ1-1; CDR3nt: TGTGCCAGCTCACTATCCGACAGAGTAACTGAAGCTTTCTTT; CDR3aa: CASSLSDRVTEAFF
v_gene: TRBV5-1; abundance: -; d_gene: TRBD1; j_gene: TRBJ1-1; CDR3nt: TGCGCCAGCAGCCAGGACAGGGACACTGAAGCTTTCTTT; CDR3aa: CASSQDRDTEAFF
v_gene: TRBV30; abundance: -; d_gene: -; j_gene: TRBJ1-3; CDR3nt: TGTGCACATGGGACAACTGGAAACACCATATATTTT; CDR3aa: CAHGTTGNTIYF
v_gene: TRBV7-9; abundance: -; d_gene: -; j_gene: TRBJ1-1; CDR3nt: TGTGCCAGCAGCTTATCGTACACGCCATTCTTT; CDR3aa: CASSLSYTPFF
v_gene: TRBV28; abundance: -; d_gene: TRBD2; j_gene: TRBJ2-2; CDR3nt: TGTGCCAGCAGTTTGGGGAGGGCCGGTTCAGGGGAGCTGTTTTTT; CDR3aa: CASSLGRAGSGELFF
v_gene: TRBV11-2; abundance: -; d_gene: -; j_gene: TRBJ2-1; CDR3nt: TGTGCCAGCAGCTTAGATCGCCTAGATGAGCAGTTCTTC; CDR3aa: CASSLDRLDEQFF
v_gene: TRBV18; abundance: -; d_gene: -; j_gene: TRBJ2-2; CDR3nt: TGTGCCAGCTCACCAGTCGAAGCAGGGAACACCGGGGAGCTGTTTTTT; CDR3aa: CASSPVEAGNTGELFF
v_gene: TRBV6-1; abundance: -; d_gene: TRBD1; j_gene: TRBJ1-2; CDR3nt: TGTGCCAGCAGTGAAGCGACCAGGGGGGCTCCTAACTATGGCTACACCTTC; CDR3aa: CASSEATRGAPNYGYTF
v_gene: TRBV2; abundance: few; d_gene: -; j_gene: TRBJ2-2; CDR3nt: TGTGCCGTAAGGGATCTAGCGTCCACCGGGGAGCTGTTTTTT; CDR3aa: CAVRDLASTGELFF
v_gene: TRBV5-6; abundance: -; d_gene: -; j_gene: TRBJ1-1; CDR3nt: TGTGCCAGCAGCTTCCAGGGGATGAACACTGAAGCTTTCTTT; CDR3aa: CASSFQGMNTEAFF
v_gene: TRBV5-1; abundance: -; d_gene: TRBD2; j_gene: TRBJ2-7; CDR3nt: TGCGCCAGCAGCACGGGACTAGCGGTCTACGAGCAGTACTTC; CDR3aa: CASSTGLAVYEQYF
v_gene: TRBV28; abundance: -; d_gene: TRBD2; j_gene: TRBJ2-1; CDR3nt: TGTGCCAGCAGTCTGGGACTAGCGGGATCTTACAATGAGCAGTTCTTC; CDR3aa: CASSLGLAGSYNEQFF
v_gene: TRBV20-1; abundance: -; d_gene: TRBD1; j_gene: TRBJ2-7; CDR3nt: TGCAGTGCCGGACAGGGCTACGAGCAGTACTTC; CDR3aa: CSAGQGYEQYF
v_gene: TRBV5-1; abundance: -; d_gene: TRBD1; j_gene: TRBJ2-2; CDR3nt: TGCGCCAGCAGCATACAGGGGGCTGAGGAGCTGTTTTTT; CDR3aa: CASSIQGAEELFF
v_gene: TRBV6-6; abundance: -; d_gene: TRBD2; j_gene: TRBJ2-1; CDR3nt: TGTGCCAGCAGTCGCCTGACTAGCGGGATCGTGTCCTACAATGAGCAGTTCTTC; CDR3aa: CASSRLTSGIVSYNEQFF
v_gene: TRBV9; abundance: once; d_gene: TRBD2; j_gene: TRBJ2-1; CDR3nt: TGTGCCAGCAGCTCTCGGCATAGCGGGGGATCCTACAATGAGCAGTTCTTC; CDR3aa: CASSSRHSGGSYNEQFF
v_gene: TRBV19; abundance: -; d_gene: -; j_gene: TRBJ1-2; CDR3nt: TGTGCCAGTAGCCACCGGGACTCTAGAGGGTATGGCTACACCTTC; CDR3aa: CASSHRDSRGYGYTF
v_gene: TRBV7-2; abundance: few; d_gene: -; j_gene: TRBJ2-1; CDR3nt: TGTGCCAGCAGCTCCGCCCCAGTGGGGCTAGCGTCGGGAAATGAGCAGTTCTTC; CDR3aa: CASSSAPVGLASGNEQFF
v_gene: TRBV11-1; abundance: -; d_gene: -; j_gene: TRBJ2-3; CDR3nt: TGTGCCAGCAGCTTCTTTAGAGGAGATACGCAGTATTTT; CDR3aa: CASSFFRGDTQYF
v_gene: TRBV7-8; abundance: -; d_gene: -; j_gene: TRBJ1-2; CDR3nt: TGTGCCAGCAGCTTAGACAGTCCCTATGGCTACACCTTC; CDR3aa: CASSLDSPYGYTF
v_gene: TRBV5-1; abundance: -; d_gene: -; j_gene: TRBJ1-1; CDR3nt: TGCGCCAGCAGCTTGGCCGCGCGGTCAGCGGCTTTCTTT; CDR3aa: CASSLAARSAAFF
v_gene: TRBV27; abundance: -; d_gene: -; j_gene: TRBJ1-3; CDR3nt: TGTGCCAGCAGGACAGTCTCTGGAAACACCATATATTTT; CDR3aa: CASRTVSGNTIYF
v_gene: TRBV28; abundance: -; d_gene: TRBD1; j_gene: TRBJ1-4; CDR3nt: TGTGCCAGCAGTCGCGGACAGGAGTCTGAAAAACTGTTTTTT; CDR3aa: CASSRGQESEKLFF
v_gene: TRBV29-1; abundance: -; d_gene: -; j_gene: TRBJ2-1; CDR3nt: TGCAGCTCTACCACCGGGACTCCTGCACTGTTCTTC; CDR3aa: CSSTTGTPALFF
v_gene: TRBV5-6; abundance: -; d_gene: -; j_gene: TRBJ1-2; CDR3nt: TGTGCCAGCAATAAGCAGGGCGGTCGTGGCTACACCTTC; CDR3aa: CASNKQGGRGYTF
v_gene: TRBV7-2; abundance: -; d_gene: -; j_gene: TRBJ2-1; CDR3nt: TGTGCCAGCAGCTTGTCTGAACGGGAGCACAATGAGCAGTTCTTC; CDR3aa: CASSLSEREHNEQFF
v_gene: TRBV7-2; abundance: -; d_gene: TRBD1; j_gene: TRBJ1-2; CDR3nt: TGTGCCAGCAGCTTTGTACAGGGGGCCCATGGCTACACCTTC; CDR3aa: CASSFVQGAHGYTF
v_gene: TRBV27; abundance: -; d_gene: -; j_gene: TRBJ2-3; CDR3nt: TGTGCCAGCAGTTTATCGATGGGCGGGGAGACGCAGTATTTT; CDR3aa: CASSLSMGGETQYF
v_gene: TRBV9; abundance: -; d_gene: TRBD2; j_gene: TRBJ2-5; CDR3nt: TGTGCCAGCAGCGTAGGGGAGGGTAACCAAGAGACCCAGTACTTC; CDR3aa: CASSVGEGNQETQYF
v_gene: TRBV7-8; abundance: -; d_gene: TRBD1; j_gene: TRBJ1-5; CDR3nt: TGTGCCAGCCGGACAGGGGCGGGCCAGCCCCAGCATTTT; CDR3aa: CASRTGAGQPQHF